This passage covers 21 T cell receptor beta chains from one sample sequenced in a study of blood T cell repertoires in COVID-19. Some clones are missing from TCRdb's copy, which holds only in-frame ones; the method was immunoSEQ multiplex PCR. The sample shows 100,000 or so clones, roughly 85% of them seen only once. Sample: PBMCs or T cells enriched from blood (not recorded which). All receptors derive from a woman in her forties or fifties who had recovered from COVID-19.

The chain links TRBV28 to TRBJ2-3, with 10 bases matching TRBD2. The CDR3 totals 16 residues. The junction had 7 bases not matched to a gene; V was cut back by 6 bases and J by 1 base. From germline, CDR1 is MDHEN and CDR2 SYDVKM. The CDR3 region has the DNA TGTGCCAGCAGCCTCTGGCTAGCGGGGGGCACAGATACGCAGTATTTT. Translation gives CASSLWLAGGTDTQYF.

The chain recombines TRBV2 with TRBJ1-1, with 7 bases lining up with TRBD1. The germline V gene encodes CDR1 SNHLY and CDR2 FYNNEI. Losses at the gene ends were 2 bases for V and 1 base for J; bases not matched to a gene: 4. This CDR3 is built from 15 residues. CDR3 in amino acids: CASSETDRRNTEAFF. CDR3 nucleotide sequence: TGTGCCAGCAGTGAAACGGACAGGAGGAACACTGAAGCTTTCTTT.

This clone was seen once. The chain combines TRBV5-1 with TRBJ2-5, with D tentatively TRBD2 (7 bases). Looked up from germline, CDR1 is SGHRS and CDR2 is YFSETQ. The CDR3 runs 14 residues. The V gene lost 3 bases and the J gene lost 5 bases, with 14 bases spanning the gap. The CDR3 bases are TGCGCCAGCAGCTCCCCGGGGGGCCGGGAGACCCAGTACTTC. Its protein product is CASSSPGGRETQYF.

This clone was seen just once. This CDR3 reads CASSRTGVRNEQYF. CDR3 DNA sequence: TGTGCCAGCAGCCGGACAGGGGTACGGAACGAGCAGTACTTC. The chain links TRBV6-5 to TRBJ2-7; 9 bases fit TRBD1. Germline trimming cut 6 bases from V and 5 bases from J; bases unmatched to any gene: 8. This CDR3 has 14 amino acids. CDR1 and CDR2 from the germline V gene are MNHEY and SVGAGI.

The rearrangement links TRBV3-1 (or the pseudogene TRBV3-2) to TRBJ2-2; 8 bases are a match to TRBD2. J lost 1 base, V lost 0 bases, and 4 bases had no gene match. The CDR3 is made up of 17 amino acids. Germline lookup yields CDR1 LGHDT and CDR2 YNNKEL (reference sequence). Here the CDR3 reads CASSQEGLAGNTGELFF. The CDR3 coding sequence is TGTGCCAGCAGCCAAGAAGGCCTAGCGGGGAACACCGGGGAGCTGTTTTTT.

This clone was picked up one time. The chain carries TRBV27 and TRBJ2-7; weak D call: TRBD2 (5 bases). The CDR3 sequence is 16 residues long. V shed 2 bases and J shed 7 bases, with 21 bases lying between them. Germline V lookup: CDR1 MNHEY, CDR2 SMNVEV (reference sequence). The chain's CDR3 is CASSLRSQAFSGEQYF. Here the CDR3 DNA reads TGTGCCAGCAGTTTAAGATCCCAGGCCTTCTCGGGGGAGCAGTACTTC.

This clone was picked up a small number of times. Here the CDR3 DNA reads TGTGCCAGCAGCGTAGCAGGGTTCACTGAAGCTTTCTTT. It specifies CASSVAGFTEAFF. The V and J genes are TRBV9 and TRBJ1-1; D may be TRBD1 (5 bases). The germline V and J ends were trimmed by 0 bases and 4 bases, with 7 bases remaining between them. The CDR3 loop spans 13 amino acids. The V gene's germline CDR1 is SGDLS and CDR2 YYNGEE.

The CDR3 region is CAISGLGTGGADTEAFF. In DNA, the CDR3 is TGTGCCATCAGTGGGCTAGGGACAGGGGGCGCGGACACTGAAGCTTTCTTT. The gene calls are TRBV10-3 and TRBJ1-1, with 12 bases fitting TRBD1. The CDR3 has 17 residues. Germline lookup yields CDR1 ENHRY and CDR2 SYGVKD. With 4 bases clipped from V and 3 bases from J, the junction kept 9 bases outside the gene matches.

The chain employs TRBV12-5 and TRBJ1-5, with TRBD1 matching 7 bases. Unmatched junction bases numbered 3, after V lost 1 base and J lost 0 bases. The CDR3 loop spans 16 amino acids. Germline-derived CDR1 and CDR2 are LGHNT and FRNRAP. The CDR3 loop is CASGLARGSSNQPQHF. CDR3 sequence (DNA): TGTGCTAGTGGTTTGGCCAGGGGGTCTAGCAATCAGCCCCAGCATTTT.

This clone was seen a handful of times. J is TRBJ1-5 and V is TRBV6-6; 7 bases align to TRBD1. Trimming removed 5 bases from V and 4 bases from J; junction bases left unmatched: 14. The V gene's germline CDR1 is MNHNY and CDR2 SVGAGI (reference sequence). The CDR3 is 17 residues long. CDR3 DNA: TGTGCCAGCAGTCCGCTGACAGGGTTATTGACAAATCAGCCCCAGCATTTT. As protein: CASSPLTGLLTNQPQHF.

The chain links TRBV19 to TRBJ1-2; TRBD1 agrees at 7 bases. J gave up 6 bases and V 2 bases, and 9 bases lay outside the gene matches. The CDR3 is made up of 15 amino acids. The germline gives CDR1 LNHDA, CDR2 SQIVND (reference sequence). CDR3 residues: CASSISGTAFNGYTF. The CDR3 DNA follows: TGTGCCAGTAGTATATCCGGGACAGCTTTTAATGGCTACACCTTC. Full variable domain (remainder filled in from reference TRBV19 and TRBJ1-2): DGGITQSPKYLFRKEGQNVTLSCEQNLNHDAMYWYRQDPGQGLRLIYYSQIVNDFQKGDIAEGYSVSREKKESFPLTVTSAQKNPTAFYLCASSISGTAFNGYTFGSGTRLTVV.

The table lists this clone with a count of one. The CDR3 loop reads CASSWRQTTEAFF. The DNA of the CDR3 is TGTGCCAGCAGTTGGAGGCAGACCACTGAAGCTTTCTTT. The chain recombines TRBV28 with TRBJ1-1, with D unclear. Germline V lookup: CDR1 MDHEN, CDR2 SYDVKM. Trimming took 4 bases from V and 4 from J, leaving 10 bases between them. This CDR3 has 13 residues.

This chain uses TRBV3-1 (or the pseudogene TRBV3-2) with TRBJ1-2, with D perhaps matching TRBD1 (5 bases). Per the germline V gene, CDR1 is LGHDT and CDR2 is YNNKEL (reference sequence). This CDR3 is 14 amino acids long. The germline V and J ends were trimmed by 7 bases and 6 bases, with 18 bases remaining between them. As DNA, the CDR3 is TGTGCCAGCACCCATGGGGGGAATTACGATGGCTACACCTTC. This translates into CASTHGGNYDGYTF.

The CDR3 nucleotides are TGTGCCAGCAACTATCCTGATGGCTACACCTTC. As protein: CASNYPDGYTF. The genes are TRBV28 and TRBJ1-2; no firm D call. V gave up 7 bases and J gave up 6 bases, with 9 bases separating them. The CDR3 is 11 residues long. Germline values: CDR1 MDHEN, CDR2 SYDVKM.

The chain uses TRBV5-4 and TRBJ2-2; 9 bases align to TRBD2. Germline CDR1 is SGHNT and CDR2 is YYREEE (reference sequence). The CDR3 has 16 residues. J gave up 4 bases and V 1 base, and 5 bases lay outside the gene matches. The CDR3 reads CASSLLGAGGTGELFF. In DNA, the CDR3 is TGTGCCAGCAGCTTGTTAGGAGCGGGGGGCACCGGGGAGCTGTTTTTT.

The rearrangement joins TRBV2 to TRBJ1-4, with 7 bases that match TRBD1. Trimming cost V 2 bases and J 8 bases; bases outside gene matches: 8. CDR3 length: 15 amino acids. Looked up from germline, CDR1 is SNHLY and CDR2 is FYNNEI. CDR3 protein: CASSEITGDREKLFF. In DNA form, the CDR3 reads TGTGCCAGCAGTGAAATAACAGGGGATAGGGAAAAACTGTTTTTT.

V gene TRBV27 combines with J gene TRBJ1-2; possible D gene TRBD1, 5 bases. The CDR3 consists of 16 residues. V lost 7 bases and J lost 2, with 20 bases in between. CDR1 and CDR2 from the germline V gene are MNHEY and SMNVEV (reference sequence). The DNA for the CDR3 is TGTGCCAGCACCTTACGGAGTCCACGGGGGAACTATGGCTACACCTTC. It yields the protein CASTLRSPRGNYGYTF.

This sequence joins TRBV7-2 and TRBJ1-1, with D perhaps matching TRBD1 (6 bases). The germline V gene encodes CDR1 SGHTA and CDR2 FQGNSA. The CDR3 loop spans 15 amino acids. Trimming took 0 bases from V and 4 from J, leaving 12 bases between them. CDR3 DNA sequence: TGTGCCAGCAGCTTAGCGGCAGGGGCCGGCACTGAAGCTTTCTTT. Residues: CASSLAAGAGTEAFF.

The genes are TRBV29-1 and TRBJ1-1; 8 positions match TRBD1. Germline CDR1 and CDR2: SQVTM and ANQGSEA. The CDR3 covers 13 residues. V dropped 7 bases and J dropped 1; count of bases not matched to a gene: 5. The CDR3: CSEKDRENTEAFF. The DNA for the CDR3 is TGCAGCGAAAAGGACAGGGAGAACACTGAAGCTTTCTTT.

The CDR3 protein is CASSPQGRSYEQYF. The CDR3 bases are TGTGCCAGCAGCCCACAGGGGAGGTCCTACGAGCAGTACTTC. The chain links TRBV13 to TRBJ2-7; a possible D gene is TRBD1 (7 bases). The V end was cut by 5 bases, the J end by 1 base, with 12 bases between. Per the germline V gene, CDR1 is PRHDT and CDR2 is FYEKMQ (reference sequence). CDR3 length equals 14 residues.

The chain joins TRBV4-1 to TRBJ1-1, with 8 bases that match TRBD1. There are 17 residues in the CDR3. Germline V gives CDR1 MGHRA, CDR2 YSYEKL. The ends lost 0 bases at V and 4 bases at J; junction bases unmatched: 10. The CDR3 DNA is TGCGCCAGCAGCCAAGAGGGCAGGGGGCGCGGGGGCACTGAAGCTTTCTTT. Translated: CASSQEGRGRGGTEAFF.